These T cell receptor beta chains were read from a single sample in a study of T cell responses to AZD1222 COVID-19 vaccine. The method was immunoSEQ multiplex PCR; TCRdb's version includes in-frame clones alone and lacks a portion of them. The table includes 100,000 to 150,000 clones, about 89% detected once. Sequenced material: peripheral blood, taken on day 0 of AZD1222 vaccination. The source of these receptors is an adult in good health. CDR3s include the opening cysteine and the closing phenylalanine or tryptophan. A D gene is named only where the DNA matches it firmly. Some rows have no size entry. The others give once, few or many, or a class for an expanded clone.

j_gene,v_gene,d_gene,abundance,CDR3aa,CDR3nt
TRBJ2-7,TRBV19,TRBD1,.,CASRPDRGRDEQYF,TGTGCCAGTAGGCCCGACAGGGGGCGGGACGAGCAGTACTTC
TRBJ1-2,TRBV5-6,.,few,CASSSERGYGYTF,TGTGCCAGCAGCTCTGAGCGCGGCTATGGCTACACCTTC
TRBJ1-5,TRBV2,.,.,CASSEIGSLFNQPQHF,TGTGCCAGCAGTGAGATTGGGAGCTTATTCAATCAGCCCCAGCATTTT
TRBJ1-4,TRBV11-2,.,.,CASSLGGAGEKLFF,TGTGCCAGCAGCCTAGGGGGGGCCGGAGAAAAACTGTTTTTT
TRBJ1-3,TRBV7-8,.,.,CASIRNWGEDTIYF,TGTGCCAGCATCCGAAACTGGGGGGAGGACACCATATATTTT
TRBJ1-3,TRBV7-2,TRBD1,.,CASSPGPLGRGSGNTIYF,TGTGCCAGCAGCCCGGGACCTCTGGGCAGGGGGTCTGGAAACACCATATATTTT
TRBJ1-2,TRBV6-5,TRBD1,.,CASSVQGARGYTF,TGTGCCAGCAGCGTCCAGGGGGCGCGGGGCTACACCTTC
TRBJ2-1,TRBV13,TRBD1,.,CASSLWTGMTLRDEQFF,TGTGCCAGCAGCTTATGGACAGGGATGACATTAAGGGATGAGCAGTTCTTC
TRBJ2-1,TRBV5-1,.,.,CASSRRFESYNEQFF,TGCGCCAGCTCGCGTAGGTTCGAAAGCTACAATGAGCAGTTCTTC
TRBJ2-3,TRBV5-8,TRBD1,.,CASSAGQGVGTDTQYF,TGTGCCAGCAGCGCCGGACAGGGGGTCGGGACAGATACGCAGTATTTT
TRBJ1-1,TRBV7-9,.,.,CASSSLMTGRDTEAFF,TGTGCCAGCAGCTCATTGATGACAGGCCGGGACACTGAAGCTTTCTTT
TRBJ1-6,TRBV16,.,once,CASSQLTENSPLHF,TGTGCCAGCAGCCAATTGACGGAGAATTCACCCCTCCACTTT
TRBJ1-2,TRBV30,.,.,CAWGGEGGIYGYTF,TGTGCCTGGGGTGGAGAGGGTGGAATCTATGGCTACACCTTC
TRBJ2-4,TRBV9,TRBD2,.,CASSPRGEGGAKNIQYF,TGTGCCAGCAGCCCAAGAGGGGAGGGAGGAGCTAAAAACATTCAGTACTTC
TRBJ1-5,TRBV6-6,TRBD1,.,CASKPDRAGNQPQHF,TGTGCCAGCAAACCCGACAGGGCTGGCAATCAGCCCCAGCATTTT
TRBJ1-3,TRBV28,TRBD1,.,CASSRQGAPGNTIYF,TGTGCCAGCAGCCGACAGGGGGCGCCTGGAAACACCATATATTTT
TRBJ1-5,TRBV5-8,.,.,CASSWVHGASNQPQHF,TGTGCCAGCAGCTGGGTGCATGGGGCTAGCAATCAGCCCCAGCATTTT
TRBJ1-2,TRBV5-1,.,.,CASSLGLTRDGYTF,TGCGCCAGCAGCTTGGGACTGACCAGGGATGGCTACACCTTC
TRBJ1-2,TRBV3-1/TRBV3-2,.,.,CASSPQDGGYTF,TGTGCCAGCAGCCCCCAGGACGGAGGCTACACCTTC
TRBJ1-2,TRBV6-1,.,.,CASSELNNYGYTF,TGTGCCAGCAGTGAATTGAACAACTATGGCTACACCTTC
TRBJ1-6,TRBV2,.,.,CASRGVSSYNSPLHF,TGTGCCAGCAGGGGAGTAAGCTCCTATAATTCACCCCTCCACTTT
TRBJ1-5,TRBV9,.,once,CASSVAGDNQPQHF,TGTGCCAGCAGCGTAGCAGGGGACAATCAGCCCCAGCATTTT
TRBJ1-3,TRBV7-2,.,.,CASSLYPGQGNTIYF,TGTGCCAGCAGCTTATATCCGGGACAAGGAAACACCATATATTTT
TRBJ1-2,TRBV29-1,TRBD1,.,CSVGWDRDYGYTF,TGCAGCGTTGGGTGGGACAGGGACTATGGCTACACCTTC
TRBJ1-1,TRBV18,.,.,CASSPSVDTEAFF,TGTGCCAGCTCACCTTCGGTGGACACTGAAGCTTTCTTT
TRBJ1-5,TRBV6-6,.,once,CASRAQGGHQPQHF,TGTGCCAGCAGGGCTCAGGGTGGCCATCAGCCCCAGCATTTT
TRBJ1-6,TRBV19,.,.,CASSLSYNSPLHF,TGTGCCAGTTCCCTCTCCTATAATTCACCCCTCCACTTT
TRBJ1-1,TRBV5-1,.,.,CASSDTGPFMNTEAFF,TGCGCCAGCAGTGATACGGGTCCTTTTATGAACACTGAAGCTTTCTTT
TRBJ2-7,TRBV28,TRBD2,.,CASSGTTSGAYEQYF,TGTGCCAGCTCCGGCACGACTAGCGGGGCTTACGAGCAGTACTTC
TRBJ1-5,TRBV4-1,TRBD1,.,CASSQDPGQGGNQPQHF,TGCGCCAGCAGCCAGGATCCGGGACAGGGAGGGAATCAGCCCCAGCATTTT
TRBJ1-5,TRBV5-5,.,.,CASSPGPWEPQHF,TGTGCCAGCAGCCCGGGTCCATGGGAGCCCCAGCATTTT
TRBJ2-7,TRBV28,.,.,CASGQTVEQYF,TGTGCCAGCGGACAGACAGTCGAGCAGTACTTC
TRBJ2-1,TRBV9,.,.,CASSPADPYNEQFF,TGTGCCAGCAGCCCAGCGGACCCTTACAATGAGCAGTTCTTC
TRBJ2-7,TRBV6-5,TRBD2,.,CASSYSTPSGRGEQYF,TGTGCCAGCAGTTACTCGACGCCTAGCGGGCGGGGCGAGCAGTACTTC
TRBJ2-5,TRBV2,TRBD1,.,CASSGLTGIETQYF,TGTGCCAGCAGTGGGTTGACAGGGATCGAGACCCAGTACTTC
TRBJ1-2,TRBV6-5,.,.,CASSYLPGPTNYGYTF,TGTGCCAGCAGTTACCTACCAGGGCCCACTAACTATGGCTACACCTTC
TRBJ2-3,TRBV7-2,.,.,CASSYKPPARDLGADTQYF,TGTGCCAGCAGCTATAAGCCTCCGGCCAGGGATCTAGGTGCAGATACGCAGTATTTT